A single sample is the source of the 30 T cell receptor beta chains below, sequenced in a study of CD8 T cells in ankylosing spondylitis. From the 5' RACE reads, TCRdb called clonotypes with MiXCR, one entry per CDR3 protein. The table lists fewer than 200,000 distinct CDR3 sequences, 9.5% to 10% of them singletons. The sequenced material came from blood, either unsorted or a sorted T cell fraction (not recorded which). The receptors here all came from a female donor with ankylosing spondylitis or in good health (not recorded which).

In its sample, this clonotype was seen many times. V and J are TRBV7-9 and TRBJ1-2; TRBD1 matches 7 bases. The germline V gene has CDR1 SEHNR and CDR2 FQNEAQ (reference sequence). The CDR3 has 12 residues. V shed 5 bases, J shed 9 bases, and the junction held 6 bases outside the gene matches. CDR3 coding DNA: TGTGCCAGCAGCAAACCGGGACAGAGCTACACCTTC. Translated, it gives CASSKPGQSYTF. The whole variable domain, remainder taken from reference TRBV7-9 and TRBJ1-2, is DTGVSQNPRHKITKRGQNVTFRCDPISEHNRLYWYRQTLGQGPEFLTYFQNEAQLEKSRLLSDRFSAERPKGSFSTLEIQRTEQGDSAMYLCASSKPGQSYTFGSGTRLTVV.

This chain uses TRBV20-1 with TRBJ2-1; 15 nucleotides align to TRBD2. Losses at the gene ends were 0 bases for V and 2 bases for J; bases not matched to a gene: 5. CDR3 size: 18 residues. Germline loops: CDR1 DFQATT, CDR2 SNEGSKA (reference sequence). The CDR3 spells CSARDLGLAGGPYNEQFF. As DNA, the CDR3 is TGCAGTGCTAGAGATCTGGGACTAGCGGGAGGCCCCTACAATGAGCAGTTCTTC.

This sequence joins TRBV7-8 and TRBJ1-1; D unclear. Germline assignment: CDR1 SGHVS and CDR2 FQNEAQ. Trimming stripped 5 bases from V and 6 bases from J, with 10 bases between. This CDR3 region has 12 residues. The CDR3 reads CASSAGAAEAFF. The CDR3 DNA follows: TGTGCCAGCAGCGCAGGCGCGGCTGAAGCTTTCTTT.

The CDR3 sequence is CASSVDPGLTTDTQYF. As DNA, the CDR3 is TGTGCCAGCAGCGTAGACCCCGGACTTACCACAGATACGCAGTATTTT. The gene calls are TRBV9 and TRBJ2-3; possibly TRBD2 for D (5 bases). The V and J ends lost 0 bases and 2 bases respectively, with 13 bases between them. Germline CDR1 is SGDLS and CDR2 is YYNGEE. CDR3 length: 16 amino acids.

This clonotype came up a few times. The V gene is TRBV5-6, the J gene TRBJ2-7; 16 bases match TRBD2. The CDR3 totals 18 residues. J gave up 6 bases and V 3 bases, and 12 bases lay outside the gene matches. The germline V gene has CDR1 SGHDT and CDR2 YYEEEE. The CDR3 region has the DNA TGTGCCAGCAGCTATGGGACTAGCGGGAGGGCCCAGGTGGGCGAGCAGTACTTC. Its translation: CASSYGTSGRAQVGEQYF.

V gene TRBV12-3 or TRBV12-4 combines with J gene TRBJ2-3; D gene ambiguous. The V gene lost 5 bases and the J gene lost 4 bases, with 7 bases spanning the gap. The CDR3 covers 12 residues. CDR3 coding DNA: TGTGCCAGCAGTCTCTACCCAGATACGCAGTATTTT. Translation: CASSLYPDTQYF.

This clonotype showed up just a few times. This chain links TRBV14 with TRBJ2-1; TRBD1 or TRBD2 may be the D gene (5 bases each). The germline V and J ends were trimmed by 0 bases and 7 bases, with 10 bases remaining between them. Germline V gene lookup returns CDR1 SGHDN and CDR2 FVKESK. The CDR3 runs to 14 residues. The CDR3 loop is CASSQDWGGNEQFF. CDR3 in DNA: TGTGCCAGCAGCCAAGATTGGGGCGGGAATGAGCAGTTCTTC. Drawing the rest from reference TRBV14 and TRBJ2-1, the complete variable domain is EAGVTQFPSHSVIEKGQTVTLRCDPISGHDNLYWYRRVMGKEIKFLLHFVKESKQDESGMPNNRFLAERTGGTYSTLKVQPAELEDSGVYFCASSQDWGGNEQFFGPGTRLTVL.

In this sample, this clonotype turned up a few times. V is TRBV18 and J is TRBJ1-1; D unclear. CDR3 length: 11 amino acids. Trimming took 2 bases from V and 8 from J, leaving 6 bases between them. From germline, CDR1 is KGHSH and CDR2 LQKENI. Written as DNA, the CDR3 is TGTGCCAGCTCACCATCTTCGGAAGCTTTCTTT. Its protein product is CASSPSSEAFF. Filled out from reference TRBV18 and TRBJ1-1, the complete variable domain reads NAGVMQNPRHLVRRRGQEARLRCSPMKGHSHVYWYRQLPEEGLKFMVYLQKENIIDESGMPKERFSAEFPKEGPSILRIQQVVRGDSAAYFCASSPSSEAFFGQGTRLTVV.

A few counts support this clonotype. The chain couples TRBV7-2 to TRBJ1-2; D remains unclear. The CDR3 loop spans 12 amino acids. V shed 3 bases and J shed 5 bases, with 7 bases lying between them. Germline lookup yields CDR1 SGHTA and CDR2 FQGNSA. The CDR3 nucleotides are TGTGCCAGCAGCTTGTCCCCATATGGCTACACCTTC. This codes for CASSLSPYGYTF.

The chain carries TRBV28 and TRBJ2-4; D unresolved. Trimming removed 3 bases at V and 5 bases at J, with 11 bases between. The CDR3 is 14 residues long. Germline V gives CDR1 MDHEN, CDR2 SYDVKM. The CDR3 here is CASSFKGPQNIQYF. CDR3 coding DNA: TGTGCCAGCAGTTTTAAAGGGCCGCAAAACATTCAGTACTTC. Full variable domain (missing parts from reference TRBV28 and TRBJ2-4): DVKVTQSSRYLVKRTGEKVFLECVQDMDHENMFWYRQDPGLGLRLIYFSYDVKMKEKGDIPEGYSVSREKKERFSLILESASTNQTSMYLCASSFKGPQNIQYFGAGTRLSVL.

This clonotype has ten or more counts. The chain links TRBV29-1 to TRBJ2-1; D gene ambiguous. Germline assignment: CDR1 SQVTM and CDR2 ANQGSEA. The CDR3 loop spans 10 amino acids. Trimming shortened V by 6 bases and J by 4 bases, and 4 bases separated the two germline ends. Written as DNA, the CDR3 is TGCAGCGTACAGTACAATGAGCAGTTCTTC. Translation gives CSVQYNEQFF.

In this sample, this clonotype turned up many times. In DNA form, the CDR3 reads TGTGCCTGGATGGGACTTTCTACGCAGTATTTT. This codes for CAWMGLSTQYF. The chain employs TRBV30 and TRBJ2-3; D possibly corresponds to TRBD2 (6 bases). Germline assignment: CDR1 GTSNPN and CDR2 SVGIG (reference sequence). CDR3 length: 11 residues. V was shortened by 4 bases and J by 8 bases, with 10 bases between the two germline ends.

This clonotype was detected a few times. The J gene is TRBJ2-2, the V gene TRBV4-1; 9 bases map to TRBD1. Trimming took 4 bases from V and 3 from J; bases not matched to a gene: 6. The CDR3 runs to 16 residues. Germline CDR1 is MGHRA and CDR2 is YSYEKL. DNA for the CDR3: TGCGCCAGCAGCCCCGGACAGGGGCTGGACACCGGGGAGCTGTTTTTT. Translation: CASSPGQGLDTGELFF.

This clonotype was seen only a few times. The CDR3 spells CASSLSYSNQPQHF. In DNA form, the CDR3 reads TGTGCCAGCAGTTTATCCTATAGCAATCAGCCCCAGCATTTT. The chain recombines TRBV28 with TRBJ1-5; D remains unclear. This CDR3 comprises 14 residues. V gave up 1 base and J gave up 0 bases, with 4 bases separating them. In germline, CDR1 is MDHEN, CDR2 SYDVKM.

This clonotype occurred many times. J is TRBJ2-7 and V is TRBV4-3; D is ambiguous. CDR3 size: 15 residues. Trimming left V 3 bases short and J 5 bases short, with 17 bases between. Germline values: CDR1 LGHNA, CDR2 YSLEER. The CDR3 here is CASSQARSNGNEQYF. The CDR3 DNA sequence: TGCGCCAGCAGCCAGGCCCGGAGCAACGGAAACGAGCAGTACTTC.

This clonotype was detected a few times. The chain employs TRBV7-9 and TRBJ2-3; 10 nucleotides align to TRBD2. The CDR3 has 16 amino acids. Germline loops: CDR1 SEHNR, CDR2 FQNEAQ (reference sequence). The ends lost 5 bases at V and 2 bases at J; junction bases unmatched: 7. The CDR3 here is CASSPFSGRTTDTQYF. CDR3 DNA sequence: TGTGCCAGCAGCCCGTTTAGCGGGAGGACCACAGATACGCAGTATTTT. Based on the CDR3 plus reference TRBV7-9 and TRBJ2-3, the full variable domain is DTGVSQNPRHKITKRGQNVTFRCDPISEHNRLYWYRQTLGQGPEFLTYFQNEAQLEKSRLLSDRFSAERPKGSFSTLEIQRTEQGDSAMYLCASSPFSGRTTDTQYFGPGTRLTVL.

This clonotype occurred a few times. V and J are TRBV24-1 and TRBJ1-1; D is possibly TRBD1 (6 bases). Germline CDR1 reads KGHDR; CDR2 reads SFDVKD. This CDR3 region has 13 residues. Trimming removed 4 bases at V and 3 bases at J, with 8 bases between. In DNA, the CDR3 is TGTGCCACCAGTGAAACAGGGCACACTGAAGCTTTCTTT. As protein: CATSETGHTEAFF.

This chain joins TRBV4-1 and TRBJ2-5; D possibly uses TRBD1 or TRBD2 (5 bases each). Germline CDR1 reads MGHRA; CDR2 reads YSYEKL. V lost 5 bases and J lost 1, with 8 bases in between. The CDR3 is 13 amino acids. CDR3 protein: CASSGGIQETQYF. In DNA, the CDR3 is TGCGCCAGCAGCGGGGGAATCCAAGAGACCCAGTACTTC.

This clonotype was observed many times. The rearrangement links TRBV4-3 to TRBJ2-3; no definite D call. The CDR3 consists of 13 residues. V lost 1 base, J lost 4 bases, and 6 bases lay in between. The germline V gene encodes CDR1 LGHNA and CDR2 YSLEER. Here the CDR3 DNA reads TGCGCCAGCAGCCAAGGGATTCCAGATACGCAGTATTTT. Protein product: CASSQGIPDTQYF.

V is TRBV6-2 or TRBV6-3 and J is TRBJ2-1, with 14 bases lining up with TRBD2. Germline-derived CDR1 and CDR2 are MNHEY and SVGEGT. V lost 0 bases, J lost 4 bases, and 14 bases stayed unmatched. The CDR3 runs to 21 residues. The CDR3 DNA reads TGTGCCAGCAGTTACTCGAAGGGACTAGCGGGAGAGACCCTGAATTACAATGAGCAGTTCTTC. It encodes CASSYSKGLAGETLNYNEQFF.

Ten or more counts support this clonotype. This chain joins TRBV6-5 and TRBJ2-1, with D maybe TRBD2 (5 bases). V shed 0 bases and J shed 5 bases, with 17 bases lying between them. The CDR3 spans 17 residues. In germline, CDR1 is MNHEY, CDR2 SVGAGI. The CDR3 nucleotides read TGTGCCAGCAGTTACTCGTCGATGGGTGGACTTAACAATGAGCAGTTCTTC. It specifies CASSYSSMGGLNNEQFF.

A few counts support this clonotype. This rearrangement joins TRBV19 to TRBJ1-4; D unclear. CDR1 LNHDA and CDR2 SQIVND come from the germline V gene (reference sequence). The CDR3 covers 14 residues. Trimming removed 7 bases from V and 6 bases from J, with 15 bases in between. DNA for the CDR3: TGTGCCAGTAAGTTTTCGGGCGCGGATGAAAAACTGTTTTTT. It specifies CASKFSGADEKLFF.

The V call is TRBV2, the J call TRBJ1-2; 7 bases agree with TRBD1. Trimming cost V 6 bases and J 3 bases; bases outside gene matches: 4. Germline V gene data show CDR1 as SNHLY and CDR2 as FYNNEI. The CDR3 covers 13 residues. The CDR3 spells CASSGTDHYGYTF. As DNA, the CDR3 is TGTGCCAGCAGCGGGACAGATCACTATGGCTACACCTTC.

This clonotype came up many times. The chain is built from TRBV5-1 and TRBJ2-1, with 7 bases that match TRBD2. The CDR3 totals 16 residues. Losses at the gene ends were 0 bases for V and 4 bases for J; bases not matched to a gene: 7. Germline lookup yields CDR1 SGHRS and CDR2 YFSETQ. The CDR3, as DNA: TGCGCCAGCAGCTTGGCTGCGGGAGCCAGGTACAATGAGCAGTTCTTC. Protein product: CASSLAAGARYNEQFF.

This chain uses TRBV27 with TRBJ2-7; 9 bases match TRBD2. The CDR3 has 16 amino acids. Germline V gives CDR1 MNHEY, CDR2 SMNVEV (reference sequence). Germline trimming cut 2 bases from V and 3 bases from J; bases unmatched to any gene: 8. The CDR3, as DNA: TGTGCCAGCAGTTTAGTGGGCGGGGGGGCTCGCTACGAGCAGTACTTC. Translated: CASSLVGGGARYEQYF.

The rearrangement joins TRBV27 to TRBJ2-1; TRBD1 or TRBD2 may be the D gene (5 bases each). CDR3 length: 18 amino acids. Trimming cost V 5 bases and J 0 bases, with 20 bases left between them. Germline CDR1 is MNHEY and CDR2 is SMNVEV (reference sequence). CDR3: CASSTLRLGVSSYNEQFF. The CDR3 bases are TGTGCCAGCAGTACCCTCCGATTGGGGGTGAGCTCCTACAATGAGCAGTTCTTC.

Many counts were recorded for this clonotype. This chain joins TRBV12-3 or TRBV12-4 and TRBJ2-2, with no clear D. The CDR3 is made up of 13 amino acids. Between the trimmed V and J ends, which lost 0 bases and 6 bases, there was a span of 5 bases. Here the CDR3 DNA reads TGTGCCAGCAGTTTAGCAGGTTCCGGGGAGCTGTTTTTT. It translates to CASSLAGSGELFF.

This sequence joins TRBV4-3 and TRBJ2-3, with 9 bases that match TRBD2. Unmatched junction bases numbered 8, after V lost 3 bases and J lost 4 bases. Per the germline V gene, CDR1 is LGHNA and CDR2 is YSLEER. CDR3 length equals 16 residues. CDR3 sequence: CASSHFVSGSADTQYF. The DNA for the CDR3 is TGCGCCAGCAGCCACTTCGTTAGCGGGAGCGCAGATACGCAGTATTTT.

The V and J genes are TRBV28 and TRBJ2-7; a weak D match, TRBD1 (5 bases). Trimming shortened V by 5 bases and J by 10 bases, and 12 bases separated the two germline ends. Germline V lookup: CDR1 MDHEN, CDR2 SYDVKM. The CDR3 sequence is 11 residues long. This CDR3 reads CASSAGWIQYF. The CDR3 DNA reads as TGTGCCAGCAGTGCAGGGTGGATACAGTACTTC.

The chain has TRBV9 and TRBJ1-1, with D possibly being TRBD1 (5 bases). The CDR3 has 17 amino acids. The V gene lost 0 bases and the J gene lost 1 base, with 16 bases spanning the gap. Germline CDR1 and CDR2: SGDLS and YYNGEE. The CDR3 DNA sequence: TGTGCCAGCAGCGTAGGCGACAGACGATACTGGAACACTGAAGCTTTCTTT. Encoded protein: CASSVGDRRYWNTEAFF.